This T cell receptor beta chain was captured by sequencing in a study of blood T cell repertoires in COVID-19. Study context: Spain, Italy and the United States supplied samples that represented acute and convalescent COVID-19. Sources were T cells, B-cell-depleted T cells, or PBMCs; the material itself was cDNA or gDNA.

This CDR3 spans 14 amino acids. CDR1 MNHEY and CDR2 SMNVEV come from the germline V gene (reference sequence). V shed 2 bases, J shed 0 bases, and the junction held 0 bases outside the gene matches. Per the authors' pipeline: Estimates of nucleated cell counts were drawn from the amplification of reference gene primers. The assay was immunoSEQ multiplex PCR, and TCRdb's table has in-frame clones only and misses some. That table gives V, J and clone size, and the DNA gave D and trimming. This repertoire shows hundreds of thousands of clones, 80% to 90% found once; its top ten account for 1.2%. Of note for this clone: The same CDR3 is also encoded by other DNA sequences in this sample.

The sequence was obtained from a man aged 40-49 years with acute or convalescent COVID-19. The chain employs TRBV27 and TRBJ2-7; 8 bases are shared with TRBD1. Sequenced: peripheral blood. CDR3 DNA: TGTGCCAGCAGTTTAGGACAGGGCTCCTACGAGCAGTACTTC. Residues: CASSLGQGSYEQYF.